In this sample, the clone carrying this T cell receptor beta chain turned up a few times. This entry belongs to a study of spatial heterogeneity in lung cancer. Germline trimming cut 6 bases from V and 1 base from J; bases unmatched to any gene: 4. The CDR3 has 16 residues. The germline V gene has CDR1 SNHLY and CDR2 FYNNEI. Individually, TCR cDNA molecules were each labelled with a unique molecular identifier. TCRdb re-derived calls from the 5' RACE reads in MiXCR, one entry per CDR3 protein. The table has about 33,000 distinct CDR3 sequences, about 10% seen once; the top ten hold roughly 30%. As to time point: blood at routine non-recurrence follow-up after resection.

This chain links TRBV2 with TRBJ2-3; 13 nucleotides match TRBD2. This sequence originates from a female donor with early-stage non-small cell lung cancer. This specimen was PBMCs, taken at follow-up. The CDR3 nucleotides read TGTGCCAGCAGGGATGGACTAGCGGGGGGCACAGATACGCAGTATTTT. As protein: CASRDGLAGGTDTQYF.